These 27 T cell receptor beta chains were all obtained from the same sample, sequenced in a study of cytomegalovirus exposure and HLA in healthy donors. The PCR contained 60 Vbeta and 13 Jbeta primers. The protocol was immunoSEQ multiplex PCR, while the TCRdb copy is restricted to in-frame clones and leaves out a portion. Here the sample spans roughly 51,000 clones, about 81% being singletons. Specimen: PBMCs. The receptors here all came from a boy younger than 18 in good health and CMV-seropositive.

The genes are TRBV18 and TRBJ1-5; a possible D gene is TRBD1 (6 bases). The V gene's germline CDR1 is KGHSH and CDR2 LQKENI. V was trimmed by 2 bases and J by 4 bases, leaving 12 bases between them. There are 15 residues in the CDR3. CDR3: CASSPLDSHNQPQHF. The CDR3 bases are TGTGCCAGCTCACCATTGGACAGCCATAATCAGCCCCAGCATTTT.

V usage is TRBV2 and J usage is TRBJ1-1; possibly TRBD1 for D (5 bases). The CDR3 length is 15 residues. The V end was cut by 9 bases, the J end by 0 bases, with 17 bases between. Germline V gene lookup returns CDR1 SNHLY and CDR2 FYNNEI. CDR3 region: CASTFFREVNTEAFF. In DNA, the CDR3 is TGTGCCAGTACCTTCTTCAGGGAGGTGAACACTGAAGCTTTCTTT.

The chain links TRBV7-9 to TRBJ1-3; tentatively, D is TRBD1 (6 bases). This CDR3 is 15 amino acids long. CDR1 is SEHNR and CDR2 is FQNEAQ in the germline V gene (reference sequence). The V end lost 5 bases, the J end lost 0 bases, and 11 bases lay between the germline ends. DNA of the CDR3: TGTGCCAGCAGCGAGGACAGACACTCTGGAAACACCATATATTTT. Residues: CASSEDRHSGNTIYF.

The V and J genes are TRBV6-6 and TRBJ1-2, with D possibly matching TRBD1 (6 bases). Germline CDR1 and CDR2: MNHNY and SVGAGI (reference sequence). CDR3 size: 15 residues. Trimming left V 10 bases short and J 4 bases short, with 22 bases between. CDR3 region: CAISRQDPSIYGYTF. The CDR3 nucleotides are TGTGCCATATCTCGACAGGACCCCTCAATCTATGGCTACACCTTC.

CDR3 sequence: CASSSTPGNTEAFF. As DNA, the CDR3 is TGTGCCAGCAGTTCAACTCCAGGGAACACTGAAGCTTTCTTT. V is TRBV27 and J is TRBJ1-1; no clear D. Trimming took off 4 bases at V and 1 base at J, with 10 bases between the two ends. CDR1 and CDR2 (germline): MNHEY, SMNVEV (reference sequence). CDR3 length: 14 amino acids.

The rearrangement links TRBV15 to TRBJ1-2, with D uncertain. The CDR3 spans 14 residues. Per germline, CDR1 LNHNV and CDR2 YYDKDF (reference sequence). V lost 3 bases, J lost 8 bases, and 16 bases lay in between. The CDR3 loop is CATSRGGEVGGYTF. The CDR3 coding sequence is TGTGCCACCAGCAGGGGCGGGGAGGTAGGAGGCTACACCTTC. The whole variable domain, filled in from reference TRBV15 and TRBJ1-2, reads DAMVIQNPRYQVTQFGKPVTLSCSQTLNHNVMYWYQQKSSQAPKLLFHYYDKDFNNEADTPDNFQSRRPNTSFCFLDIRSPGLGDTAMYLCATSRGGEVGGYTFGSGTRLTVV.

Only one count was recorded for this clone. The rearrangement joins TRBV7-3 to TRBJ1-5, with a tentative D call TRBD1 (6 bases). CDR3 length: 13 amino acids. Trimming pared 3 bases from V and 8 bases from J, leaving 11 bases between. Germline V lookup: CDR1 SGHTA, CDR2 FQGTGA. Written as DNA, the CDR3 is TGTGCCAGCAGCTTGACAGGAGCTGAGCCCCAGCATTTT. It yields the protein CASSLTGAEPQHF.

This clone was detected only a few times. The chain joins TRBV6-5 to TRBJ2-5; a possible D gene is TRBD2 (6 bases). Trimming took off 2 bases at V and 5 bases at J, with 12 bases between the two ends. This CDR3 region has 14 residues. Per germline, CDR1 MNHEY and CDR2 SVGAGI. Written as DNA, the CDR3 is TGTGCCAGCAGTTACCGGGGGTTGGGGGAGACCCAGTACTTC. Its translation is CASSYRGLGETQYF.

The rearrangement joins TRBV6-6 to TRBJ1-5, with a tentative D call TRBD1 (5 bases). Trimming left V 8 bases short and J 1 base short, with 15 bases between. Germline CDR1 is MNHNY and CDR2 is SVGAGI (reference sequence). The CDR3 is made up of 15 amino acids. The CDR3: CASWVGGASNQPQHF. For the CDR3, the DNA is TGTGCCAGCTGGGTAGGTGGGGCGAGCAATCAGCCCCAGCATTTT.

V and J are TRBV11-3 and TRBJ2-7; possibly TRBD2 for D (6 bases). Trimming cost V 7 bases and J 0 bases, with 16 bases left between them. The V gene's germline CDR1 is SGHNT and CDR2 YENEEA. The CDR3 extends over 15 amino acids. The CDR3 loop reads CASNKGGESSYEQYF. CDR3 nucleotides: TGTGCCAGCAATAAAGGAGGGGAGAGCTCCTACGAGCAGTACTTC.

The rearrangement joins TRBV7-3 to TRBJ2-1, with D perhaps matching TRBD1 (6 bases). CDR1 is SGHTA and CDR2 is FQGTGA in the germline V gene. Trimming took 2 bases from V and 5 from J, leaving 10 bases between them. This CDR3 has 14 residues. CDR3 in DNA: TGTGCCAGCAGCTTAGGGACATCCAACAATGAGCAGTTCTTC. Translation gives CASSLGTSNNEQFF.

The chain uses TRBV12-5 and TRBJ1-6; D is perhaps TRBD1 (5 bases). V dropped 7 bases and J dropped 7 bases, with 20 bases sitting between them. The V gene's germline CDR1 is LGHNT and CDR2 FRNRAP. This CDR3 is 16 amino acids long. The CDR3 protein is CASAAKVQGQNSPLHF. The CDR3 DNA reads TGTGCTAGTGCAGCAAAGGTCCAGGGTCAGAATTCACCCCTCCACTTT.

This chain joins TRBV13 and TRBJ2-3; 7 bases agree with TRBD2. This CDR3 has 15 residues. Germline V lookup: CDR1 PRHDT, CDR2 FYEKMQ (reference sequence). With V trimmed by 0 bases and J by 2 bases, 2 bases remained unmatched. CDR3 amino acids: CASSLGRETTDTQYF. CDR3 bases: TGTGCCAGCAGCTTAGGGCGGGAGACCACAGATACGCAGTATTTT.

This sequence joins TRBV7-2 and TRBJ2-7; TRBD1 agrees at 9 bases. This CDR3 has 14 amino acids. From germline, CDR1 is SGHTA and CDR2 FQGNSA. J gave up 7 bases and V 3 bases, and 7 bases lay outside the gene matches. In DNA form, the CDR3 reads TGTGCCAGCAGCTTCTGGACAGGGGCAGAAGAGCAGTACTTC. Protein product: CASSFWTGAEEQYF.

In regard to this clone: The sample contains more than one DNA sequence encoding this CDR3. The chain carries TRBV7-2 and TRBJ2-7, with unresolved D. Germline V gene data show CDR1 as SGHTA and CDR2 as FQGNSA. This CDR3 has 14 amino acids. V shed 1 base and J shed 5 bases, with 12 bases lying between them. CDR3 sequence: CASSLVVGQNEQYF. The CDR3, as DNA: TGTGCCAGCAGCTTAGTAGTGGGCCAGAACGAGCAGTACTTC.

The CDR3 spells CASSSPGQGAYEQYF. The CDR3 DNA reads TGTGCCAGCAGTTCACCGGGACAGGGGGCCTACGAGCAGTACTTC. This chain joins TRBV6-1 and TRBJ2-7; 11 bases are a match to TRBD1. V shed 5 bases and J 2 bases; nucleotides not matched to a gene: 5. The CDR3 consists of 15 residues. CDR1 is MNHNS, CDR2 SASEGT, per germline.

V usage is TRBV5-4 and J usage is TRBJ1-6; no clear D. CDR1 is SGHNT, CDR2 YYREEE, per germline (reference sequence). The CDR3 has 13 amino acids. Trimming cost V 1 base and J 7 bases, with 6 bases left between them. For the CDR3, the DNA is TGTGCCAGCAGCTTGTCAGGCAATTCACCCCTCCACTTT. This gives the protein CASSLSGNSPLHF.

The chain is built from TRBV11-2 and TRBJ1-6; D uncertain. This CDR3 has 16 residues. Trimming cost V 5 bases and J 4 bases, with 15 bases left between them. In germline, CDR1 is SGHAT, CDR2 FQNNGV. This CDR3 reads CASSPRHPSYNSPLHF. Here the CDR3 DNA reads TGTGCCAGCAGCCCGCGCCACCCTTCTTATAATTCACCCCTCCACTTT.

V usage is TRBV10-1 and J usage is TRBJ2-2, with 13 bases that match TRBD2. Germline V gene lookup returns CDR1 WNHNN and CDR2 SYGVQD (reference sequence). V shed 8 bases, J shed 6 bases, and the junction held 15 bases outside the gene matches. CDR3 size: 18 residues. The CDR3 nucleotides read TGCGCCAGCTCCCCGGGACTAGCGGGGCAACGTGGTCCCGGGGAGCTGTTTTTT. Its protein product is CASSPGLAGQRGPGELFF.

The chain has TRBV5-1 and TRBJ1-2; TRBD1 matches 7 bases. The V gene's germline CDR1 is SGHRS and CDR2 YFSETQ. Unmatched junction bases numbered 9, after V lost 3 bases and J lost 10 bases. This CDR3 comprises 13 residues. The CDR3 nucleotides read TGCGCCAGCAGCTCCCGGGACAGCCTTATCTACACCTTC. This encodes CASSSRDSLIYTF. The full variable domain, completed using reference TRBV5-1 and TRBJ1-2, is KAGVTQTPRYLIKTRGQQVTLSCSPISGHRSVSWYQQTPGQGLQFLFEYFSETQRNKGNFPGRFSGRQFSNSRSEMNVSTLELGDSALYLCASSSRDSLIYTFGSGTRLTVV.

V and J are TRBV6-1 and TRBJ1-6; D is unresolved. Trimming removed 7 bases from V and 7 bases from J, with 11 bases in between. This CDR3 is built from 13 residues. CDR1 and CDR2 from the germline V gene are MNHNS and SASEGT. CDR3 amino acids: CASNGRRNSPLHF. CDR3 DNA sequence: TGTGCCAGCAACGGGAGGAGGAATTCACCCCTCCACTTT.

This rearrangement joins TRBV6-6 to TRBJ1-5; 8 positions agree with TRBD1. Trimming took 5 bases from V and 2 from J; bases not matched to a gene: 8. The CDR3 loop spans 16 amino acids. The germline CDR1 and CDR2 sequences are MNHNY and SVGAGI (reference sequence). CDR3 nucleotide sequence: TGTGCCAGCAGTAAATTGGGACAGGCGGGCAATCAGCCCCAGCATTTT. Protein product: CASSKLGQAGNQPQHF.

This clone was detected only once. The chain uses TRBV5-6 and TRBJ1-1; 7 bases line up with TRBD1. V was clipped by 2 bases and J by 3 bases; unmatched bases: 1. The CDR3 is made up of 13 amino acids. Germline lookup yields CDR1 SGHDT and CDR2 YYEEEE. CDR3 nucleotide sequence: TGTGCCAGCAGCTTCGGACAGGACACTGAAGCTTTCTTT. Amino acid sequence: CASSFGQDTEAFF.

The chain recombines TRBV18 with TRBJ1-6; TRBD1 matches at 7 bases. Germline CDR1 KGHSH, CDR2 LQKENI. The junction had 7 bases not matched to a gene; V was cut back by 3 bases and J by 8 bases. This CDR3 is 15 amino acids long. This chain's CDR3 is CASSPRQGLDSPLHF. The CDR3 DNA reads TGTGCCAGCTCACCGCGACAGGGTTTGGATTCACCCCTCCACTTT.

The genes are TRBV6-5 and TRBJ1-2, with D maybe TRBD1 (5 bases). V dropped 4 bases and J dropped 7 bases, with 16 bases sitting between them. The CDR3 extends over 14 amino acids. Germline loops: CDR1 MNHEY, CDR2 SVGAGI. The CDR3 nucleotides are TGTGCCAGCAGTTTAACGGGGGGAATGGGTGGCTACACCTTC. As protein: CASSLTGGMGGYTF.

The chain links TRBV7-2 to TRBJ2-3, with a weak D call TRBD2 (5 bases). Germline CDR1 and CDR2: SGHTA and FQGNSA. The V gene lost 3 bases and the J gene lost 2 bases, with 12 bases spanning the gap. This CDR3 has 15 amino acids. This CDR3 is CASSFELALTDTQYF. CDR3 bases: TGTGCCAGCAGCTTCGAGCTAGCTCTCACAGATACGCAGTATTTT.

The chain joins TRBV5-6 to TRBJ2-7; 13 nucleotides match TRBD2. V gave up 4 bases and J gave up 7 bases; unmatched junction bases: 2. The germline gives CDR1 SGHDT, CDR2 YYEEEE. This CDR3 spans 13 amino acids. The CDR3 sequence is CASSGLAGDEQYF. CDR3 DNA sequence: TGTGCCAGCAGCGGACTAGCGGGGGATGAGCAGTACTTC.